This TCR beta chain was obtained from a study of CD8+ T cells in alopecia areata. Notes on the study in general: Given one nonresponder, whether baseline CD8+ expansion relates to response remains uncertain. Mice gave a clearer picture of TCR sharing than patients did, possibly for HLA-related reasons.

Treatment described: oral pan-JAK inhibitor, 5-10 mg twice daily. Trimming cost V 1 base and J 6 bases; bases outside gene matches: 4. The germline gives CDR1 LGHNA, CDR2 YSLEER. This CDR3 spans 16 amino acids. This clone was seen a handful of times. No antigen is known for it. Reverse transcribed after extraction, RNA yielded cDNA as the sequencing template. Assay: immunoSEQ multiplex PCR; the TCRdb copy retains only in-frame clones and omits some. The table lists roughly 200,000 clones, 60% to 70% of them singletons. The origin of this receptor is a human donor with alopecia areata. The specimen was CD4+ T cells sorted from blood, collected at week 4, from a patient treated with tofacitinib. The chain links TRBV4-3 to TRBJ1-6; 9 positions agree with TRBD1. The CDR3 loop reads CASSQGGQGINSPLHF. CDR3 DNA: TGCGCCAGCAGCCAAGGGGGACAGGGAATTAATTCACCCCTCCACTTT.